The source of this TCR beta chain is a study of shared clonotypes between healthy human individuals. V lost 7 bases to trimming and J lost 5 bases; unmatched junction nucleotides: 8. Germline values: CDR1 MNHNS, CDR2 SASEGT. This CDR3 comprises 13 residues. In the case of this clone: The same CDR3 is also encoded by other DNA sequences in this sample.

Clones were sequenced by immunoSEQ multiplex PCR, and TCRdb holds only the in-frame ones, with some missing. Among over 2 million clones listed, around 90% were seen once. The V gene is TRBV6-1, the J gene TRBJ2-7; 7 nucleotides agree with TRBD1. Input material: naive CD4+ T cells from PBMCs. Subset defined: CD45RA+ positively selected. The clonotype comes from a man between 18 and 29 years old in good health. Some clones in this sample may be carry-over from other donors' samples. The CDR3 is CASTGTGVHEQYF. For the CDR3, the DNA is TGTGCCAGCACCGGTACAGGGGTGCACGAGCAGTACTTC.